The present TCR beta chain was sequenced within a study of T cell responses to AZD1222 COVID-19 vaccine. The repertoire was sequenced with immunoSEQ multiplex PCR; TCRdb's copy has only in-frame clones and lacks some. The data hold roughly 70,000 clones, with 79% observed a single time. Broader study findings: Spike-spanning, vaccine-associated CD4 TCRs were dominant at 160-218 and 743-854. An increase in Spike-specific TCR breadth and depth was observed after two AZD1222 doses. In a largely white British group with more females than males, clonal diversity was possibly underestimated. Unmutated regions of variants are reportedly targeted by nearly half of spike-specific TCRs.

There are 17 residues in the CDR3. The germline V gene encodes CDR1 LGHDT and CDR2 YNNKEL (reference sequence). V shed 4 bases, J shed 4 bases, and the junction held 11 bases outside the gene matches. Details on this clone: Its antigen is not identified.

Specimen: peripheral blood, collected on day 0 of MenACWY control vaccination. The chain links TRBV3-1 (or the pseudogene TRBV3-2) to TRBJ2-5, with TRBD2 identical over 11 bases. The TCR comes from an adult in good health. The CDR3, as DNA: TGTGCCAGCAGCCCGGATGTTAGCGGGAGGGCGAGAGAGACCCAGTACTTC. It encodes CASSPDVSGRARETQYF.